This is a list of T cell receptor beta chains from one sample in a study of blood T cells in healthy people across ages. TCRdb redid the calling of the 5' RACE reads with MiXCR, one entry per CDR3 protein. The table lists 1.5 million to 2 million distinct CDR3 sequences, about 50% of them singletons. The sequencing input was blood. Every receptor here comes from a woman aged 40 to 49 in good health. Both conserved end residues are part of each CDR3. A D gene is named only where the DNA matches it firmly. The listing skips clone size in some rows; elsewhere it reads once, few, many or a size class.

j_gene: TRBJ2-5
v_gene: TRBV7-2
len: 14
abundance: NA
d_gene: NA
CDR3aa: CASSLVPTQETQYF
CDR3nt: TGTGCCAGCAGCTTAGTTCCCACTCAAGAGACCCAGTACTTC

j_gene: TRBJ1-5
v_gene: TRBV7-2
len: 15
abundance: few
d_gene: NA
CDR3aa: CASSLAGAFSQPQHF
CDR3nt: TGTGCCAGCAGCTTGGCAGGGGCGTTCAGTCAGCCCCAGCATTTT

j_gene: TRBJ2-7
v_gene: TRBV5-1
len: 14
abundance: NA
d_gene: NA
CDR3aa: CASSQEWGRDEQYF
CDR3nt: TGCGCCAGCAGCCAAGAATGGGGGCGGGACGAGCAGTACTTC

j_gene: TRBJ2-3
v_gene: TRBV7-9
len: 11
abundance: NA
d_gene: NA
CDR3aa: CASSLAIDQYF
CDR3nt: TGTGCCAGCAGCTTAGCGATTGACCAGTATTTT

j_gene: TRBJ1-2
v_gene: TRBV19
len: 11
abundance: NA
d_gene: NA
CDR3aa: CASSIGNGYTF
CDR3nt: TGTGCCAGTAGTATAGGGAATGGCTACACCTTC

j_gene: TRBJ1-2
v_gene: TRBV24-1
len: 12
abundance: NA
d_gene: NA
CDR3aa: CATSDRMDGYTF
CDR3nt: TGTGCCACCAGTGATAGGATGGATGGCTACACCTTC

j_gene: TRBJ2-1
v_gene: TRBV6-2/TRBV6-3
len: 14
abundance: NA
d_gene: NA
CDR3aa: CTSSPVPAGNEQFF
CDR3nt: TGTACCAGCAGTCCCGTTCCGGCCGGCAATGAGCAGTTCTTC

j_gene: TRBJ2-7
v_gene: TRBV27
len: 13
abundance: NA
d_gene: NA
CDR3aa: CASGVGASYEQYF
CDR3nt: TGTGCCAGCGGGGTCGGAGCTTCTTACGAGCAGTACTTC

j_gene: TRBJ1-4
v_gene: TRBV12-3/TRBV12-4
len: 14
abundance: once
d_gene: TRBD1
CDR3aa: CASGTGVGNEKLFF
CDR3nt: TGTGCCAGCGGTACAGGGGTTGGTAATGAAAAACTGTTTTTT

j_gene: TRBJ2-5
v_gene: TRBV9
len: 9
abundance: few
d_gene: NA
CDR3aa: CASGNPAYF
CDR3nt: TGTGCCAGCGGGAACCCCGCGTACTTC

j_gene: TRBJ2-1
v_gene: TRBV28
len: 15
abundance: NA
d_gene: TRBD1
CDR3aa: CASSRPGQQVDEQFF
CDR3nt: TGTGCCAGCAGCCGGCCGGGACAGCAAGTCGATGAGCAGTTCTTC

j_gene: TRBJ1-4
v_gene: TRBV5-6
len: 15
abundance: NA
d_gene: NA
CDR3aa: CASSLWVATNEKLFF
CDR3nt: TGTGCCAGCAGCTTGTGGGTCGCAACTAATGAAAAACTGTTTTTT

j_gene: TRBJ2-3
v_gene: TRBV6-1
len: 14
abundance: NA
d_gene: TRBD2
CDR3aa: CASRPTSPTDTQYF
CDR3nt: TGTGCCAGCAGACCGACTAGCCCTACAGATACGCAGTATTTT

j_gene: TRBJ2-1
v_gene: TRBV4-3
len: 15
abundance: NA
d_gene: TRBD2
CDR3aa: CASSQDHSGGTGQFF
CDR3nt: TGCGCCAGCAGCCAAGATCATAGCGGGGGCACGGGGCAGTTCTTC

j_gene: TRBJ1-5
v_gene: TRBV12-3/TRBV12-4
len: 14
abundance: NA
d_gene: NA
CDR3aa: CASSVGQFNQPQHF
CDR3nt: TGTGCCAGCAGTGTTGGACAGTTCAATCAGCCCCAGCATTTT

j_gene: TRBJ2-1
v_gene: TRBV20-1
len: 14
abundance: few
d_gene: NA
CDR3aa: CSADLGGLGNEQFF
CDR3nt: TGCAGTGCAGATCTCGGAGGGTTGGGTAATGAGCAGTTCTTC

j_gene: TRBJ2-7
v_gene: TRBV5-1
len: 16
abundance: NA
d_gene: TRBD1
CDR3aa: CASSEGTGWSSYEQYF
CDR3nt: TGCGCCAGCAGCGAAGGGACAGGGTGGAGCTCCTACGAGCAGTACTTC

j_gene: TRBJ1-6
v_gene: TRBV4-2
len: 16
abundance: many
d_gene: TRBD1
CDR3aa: CASSQLGDRGRSPLHF
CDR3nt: TGTGCCAGCAGCCAACTGGGGGACAGGGGGCGGTCACCCCTCCACTTT

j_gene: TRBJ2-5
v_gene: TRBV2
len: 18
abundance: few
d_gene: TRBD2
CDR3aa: CASSGSLWTSGGKGTQYF
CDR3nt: TGTGCCAGCAGTGGGTCCCTATGGACTAGCGGGGGGAAAGGGACCCAGTACTTC

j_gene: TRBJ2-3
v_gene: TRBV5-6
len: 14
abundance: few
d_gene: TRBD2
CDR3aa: CASSTGTSIDTQYF
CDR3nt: TGTGCCAGCAGCACCGGGACTAGCATTGATACGCAGTATTTT

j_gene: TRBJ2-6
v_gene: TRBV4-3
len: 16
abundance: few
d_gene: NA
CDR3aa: CASSQDGRLGANVLTF
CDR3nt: TGCGCCAGCAGCCAAGATGGCAGGCTTGGGGCCAACGTCCTGACTTTC

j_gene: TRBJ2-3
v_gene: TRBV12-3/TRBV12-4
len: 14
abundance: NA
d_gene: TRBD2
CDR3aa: CASSFLAGEDTQYF
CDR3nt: TGTGCCAGCAGTTTTTTAGCGGGGGAAGATACGCAGTATTTT